One sample yielded the 5 T cell receptor beta chains listed below, sequenced in a study of blood T cell repertoires in COVID-19. TCRdb's copy holds only in-frame clones and misses some; the assay was immunoSEQ multiplex PCR. The sample has about 410,000 clones, around 86% seen once. Material for sequencing was peripheral blood. The receptors derive from a woman aged 25 to 39 with active or convalescent COVID-19.

V gene TRBV14 combines with J gene TRBJ2-7; 7 bases are shared with TRBD2. Germline V gives CDR1 SGHDN, CDR2 FVKESK. Trimming cost V 4 bases and J 0 bases; bases outside gene matches: 0. This CDR3 has 13 residues. The DNA for the CDR3 is TGTGCCAGCAGCCGGGACTACTCCTACGAGCAGTACTTC. As protein: CASSRDYSYEQYF.

This sequence joins TRBV5-4 and TRBJ2-5; no definite D call. The CDR3 is 15 amino acids. Germline CDR1 is SGHNT and CDR2 is YYREEE (reference sequence). Trimming cost V 4 bases and J 3 bases, with 16 bases left between them. CDR3 protein: CASSTSVSIEETQYF. CDR3 bases: TGTGCCAGCAGCACTTCGGTTAGCATCGAAGAGACCCAGTACTTC.

V is TRBV3-1 (or the pseudogene TRBV3-2) and J is TRBJ1-5; a weak D match, TRBD1 (5 bases). Germline values: CDR1 LGHDT, CDR2 YNNKEL (reference sequence). The V gene lost 1 base and the J gene lost 2 bases, with 9 bases spanning the gap. CDR3 size: 15 residues. The CDR3 coding sequence is TGTGCCAGCAGCCAAGTAGGGGCCGGCAATCAGCCCCAGCATTTT. Amino acid sequence: CASSQVGAGNQPQHF.

The chain is built from TRBV24-1 and TRBJ2-1; the match to TRBD1 covers 8 bases. Trimming took 4 bases from V and 7 from J; bases not matched to a gene: 5. This CDR3 has 14 residues. The germline gives CDR1 KGHDR, CDR2 SFDVKD. As DNA, the CDR3 is TGTGCCACCAGTGAATCCGGGACAGGAAATGAGCAGTTCTTC. Protein sequence: CATSESGTGNEQFF.

The rearrangement joins TRBV4-2 to TRBJ2-1; possible D gene TRBD2, 7 bases. This CDR3 spans 17 amino acids. V was clipped by 3 bases and J by 6 bases, with 21 bases between them. Germline V gene lookup returns CDR1 LGHNA and CDR2 YNFKEQ. The DNA for the CDR3 is TGTGCCAGCAGCCAGACTTCAGGACGGGGGGCCGTCAATGAGCAGTTCTTC. Its translation is CASSQTSGRGAVNEQFF.